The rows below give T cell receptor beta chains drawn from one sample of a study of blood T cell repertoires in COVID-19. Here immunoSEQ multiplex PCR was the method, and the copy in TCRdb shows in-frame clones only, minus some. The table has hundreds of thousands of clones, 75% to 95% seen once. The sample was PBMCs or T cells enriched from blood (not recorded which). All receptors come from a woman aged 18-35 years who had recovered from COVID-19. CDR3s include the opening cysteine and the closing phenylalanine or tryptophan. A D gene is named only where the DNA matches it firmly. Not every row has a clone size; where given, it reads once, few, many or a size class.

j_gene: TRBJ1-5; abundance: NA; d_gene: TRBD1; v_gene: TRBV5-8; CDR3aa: CASSLPNLGTAGISNQPQHF; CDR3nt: TGTGCCAGCAGCCTGCCTAATCTGGGGACAGCAGGAATTAGCAATCAGCCCCAGCATTTT
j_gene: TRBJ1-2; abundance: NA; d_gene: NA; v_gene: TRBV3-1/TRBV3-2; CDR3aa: CASSQGGQGTLNYGYTF; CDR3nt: TGTGCCAGCAGCCAAGGGGGGCAGGGGACCCTAAACTATGGCTACACCTTC
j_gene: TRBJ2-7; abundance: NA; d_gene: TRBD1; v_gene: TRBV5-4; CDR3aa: CASSSGQGADEQYF; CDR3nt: TGTGCCAGCAGCTCGGGACAGGGGGCCGACGAGCAGTACTTC
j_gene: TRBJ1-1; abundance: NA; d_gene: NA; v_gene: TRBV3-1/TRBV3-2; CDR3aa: CASIPQGRNTEAFF; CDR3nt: TGTGCCAGCATCCCCCAGGGTCGCAACACTGAAGCTTTCTTT
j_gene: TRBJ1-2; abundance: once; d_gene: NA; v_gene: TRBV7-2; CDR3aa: CASSLSSRQRFRGYTF; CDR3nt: TGTGCCAGCAGCTTAAGTAGTCGGCAGCGCTTTCGTGGCTACACCTTC
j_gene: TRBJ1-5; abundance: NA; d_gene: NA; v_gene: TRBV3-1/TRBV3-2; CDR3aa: CASSLSGKSNQPQHF; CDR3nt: TGTGCCAGCAGCCTTTCAGGGAAAAGCAATCAGCCCCAGCATTTT
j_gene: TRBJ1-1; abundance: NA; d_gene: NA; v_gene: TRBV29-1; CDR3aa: CSVDESFAEAFF; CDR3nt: TGCAGCGTTGATGAGTCATTTGCTGAAGCTTTCTTT
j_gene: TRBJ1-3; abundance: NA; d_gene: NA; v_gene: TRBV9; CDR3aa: CASSVGASSGNTIYF; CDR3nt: TGTGCCAGCAGCGTAGGAGCAAGCTCTGGAAACACCATATATTTT
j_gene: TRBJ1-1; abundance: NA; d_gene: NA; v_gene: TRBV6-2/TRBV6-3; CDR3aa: CASSYSSGKPNTEAFF; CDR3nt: TGTGCCAGCAGTTACTCCTCAGGGAAGCCGAACACTGAAGCTTTCTTT
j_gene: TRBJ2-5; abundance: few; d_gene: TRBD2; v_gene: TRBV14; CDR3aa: CASSPLRGGIETQYF; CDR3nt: TGTGCCAGCAGCCCGCTGCGGGGGGGAATAGAGACCCAGTACTTC
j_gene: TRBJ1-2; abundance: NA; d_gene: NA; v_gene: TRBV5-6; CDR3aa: CASEEGPNYGYTF; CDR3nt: TGTGCCTCTGAGGAGGGACCTAACTATGGCTACACCTTC
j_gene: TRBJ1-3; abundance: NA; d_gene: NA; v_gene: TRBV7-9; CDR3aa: CASRGDFRSGNTIYF; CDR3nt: TGTGCCAGCAGAGGGGATTTTCGCTCTGGAAACACCATATATTTT
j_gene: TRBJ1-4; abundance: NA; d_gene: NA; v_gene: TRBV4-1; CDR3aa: CASSQDHRTPRSEKLFF; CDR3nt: TGCGCCAGCAGCCAAGACCACCGGACACCGAGGAGTGAAAAACTGTTTTTT
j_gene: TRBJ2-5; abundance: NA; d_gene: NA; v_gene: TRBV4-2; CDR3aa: CASSHGGRGETQYF; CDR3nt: TGTGCCAGCAGCCACGGGGGGCGCGGCGAGACCCAGTACTTC
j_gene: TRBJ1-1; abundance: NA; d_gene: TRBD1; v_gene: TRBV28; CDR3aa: CATNRGVAEAFF; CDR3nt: TGTGCCACCAACAGGGGAGTCGCTGAAGCTTTCTTT
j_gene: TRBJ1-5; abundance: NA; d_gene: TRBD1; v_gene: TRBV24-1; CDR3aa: CATSDSDRDQPQHF; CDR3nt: TGTGCCACCAGTGATTCCGACAGGGACCAGCCCCAGCATTTT
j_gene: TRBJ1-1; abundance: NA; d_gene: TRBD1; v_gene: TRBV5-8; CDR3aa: CASSLGGQPNTEAFF; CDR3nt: TGTGCCAGCAGCTTGGGGGGACAGCCGAACACTGAAGCTTTCTTT
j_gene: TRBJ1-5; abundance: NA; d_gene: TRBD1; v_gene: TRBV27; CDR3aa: CASSLSGTGGNQPQHF; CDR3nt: TGTGCCAGCAGTTTATCGGGGACAGGGGGCAATCAGCCCCAGCATTTT
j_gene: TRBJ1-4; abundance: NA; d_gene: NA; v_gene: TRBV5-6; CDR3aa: CASSTGTKGEKLFF; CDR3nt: TGTGCCAGCAGCACAGGGACGAAGGGTGAAAAACTGTTTTTT
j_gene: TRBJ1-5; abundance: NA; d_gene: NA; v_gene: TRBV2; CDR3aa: CASSEKTANNQPQHF; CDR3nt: TGTGCCAGCAGTGAAAAGACAGCTAACAATCAGCCCCAGCATTTT
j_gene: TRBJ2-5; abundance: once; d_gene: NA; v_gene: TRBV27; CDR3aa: CASSFRGQETQYF; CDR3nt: TGTGCCAGCAGTTTCAGGGGTCAAGAGACCCAGTACTTC
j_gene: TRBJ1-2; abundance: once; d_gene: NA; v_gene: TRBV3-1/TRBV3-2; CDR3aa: CASSPPGRADGYTF; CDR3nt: TGTGCCAGCAGCCCCCCAGGGAGGGCAGATGGCTACACCTTC
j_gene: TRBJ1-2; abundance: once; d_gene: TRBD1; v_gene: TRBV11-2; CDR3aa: CASSSYRGSNYGYTF; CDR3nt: TGTGCCAGCAGCTCTTACAGGGGCTCCAACTATGGCTACACCTTC
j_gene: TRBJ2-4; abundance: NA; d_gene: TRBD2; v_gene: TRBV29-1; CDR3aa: CSVGGSGSANIQYF; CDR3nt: TGCAGCGTTGGGGGAAGCGGGAGTGCCAACATTCAGTACTTC
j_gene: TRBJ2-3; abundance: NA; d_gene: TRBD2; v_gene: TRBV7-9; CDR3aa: CASSDGTSEGDTQYF; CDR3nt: TGTGCCAGCAGCGACGGGACTAGCGAGGGAGATACGCAGTATTTT
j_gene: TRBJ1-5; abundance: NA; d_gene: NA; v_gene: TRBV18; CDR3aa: CASSLRQTNQPQHF; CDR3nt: TGTGCCAGCTCTTTGCGACAGACTAATCAGCCCCAGCATTTT
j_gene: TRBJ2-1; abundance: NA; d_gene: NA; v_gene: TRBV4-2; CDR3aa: CASSYRGPYNEQFF; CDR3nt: TGTGCCAGCAGCTACAGAGGGCCCTACAATGAGCAGTTCTTC
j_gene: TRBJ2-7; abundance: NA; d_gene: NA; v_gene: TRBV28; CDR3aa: CASSPRMRTYEQYF; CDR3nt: TGTGCCAGCAGTCCCCGAATGCGGACCTACGAGCAGTACTTC
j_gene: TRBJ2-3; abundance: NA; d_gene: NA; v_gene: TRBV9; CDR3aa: CASSASTDTQYF; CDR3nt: TGTGCCAGCAGCGCCTCCACAGATACGCAGTATTTT
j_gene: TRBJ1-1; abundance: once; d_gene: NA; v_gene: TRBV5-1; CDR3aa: CASSLIVLEGNTEAFF; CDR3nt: TGCGCCAGCAGCTTGATCGTACTCGAGGGGAACACTGAAGCTTTCTTT
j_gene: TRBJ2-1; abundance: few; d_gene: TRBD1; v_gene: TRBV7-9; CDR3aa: CASSLADRVLPEQFF; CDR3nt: TGTGCCAGCAGCTTAGCGGACAGGGTGCTACCTGAGCAGTTCTTC
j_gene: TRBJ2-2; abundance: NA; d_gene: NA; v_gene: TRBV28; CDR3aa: CASSLVRDSDTGELFF; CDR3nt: TGTGCCAGCAGTTTAGTGCGGGACAGTGACACCGGGGAGCTGTTTTTT
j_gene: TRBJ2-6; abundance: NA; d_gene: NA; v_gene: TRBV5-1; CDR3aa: CASSLEKQNVLTF; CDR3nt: TGCGCCAGCAGCTTGGAAAAACAGAACGTCCTGACTTTC
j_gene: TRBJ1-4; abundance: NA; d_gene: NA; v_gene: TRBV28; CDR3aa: CASSFQTGAVEKLFF; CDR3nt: TGTGCCAGCAGTTTTCAGACAGGCGCCGTTGAAAAACTGTTTTTT
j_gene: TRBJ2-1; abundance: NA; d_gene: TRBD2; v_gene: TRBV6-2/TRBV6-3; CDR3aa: CASSYTSGLADNEQFF; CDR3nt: TGTGCCAGCAGTTACACCTCGGGACTAGCTGACAATGAGCAGTTCTTC